What follows are 24 T cell receptor beta chains derived from one specimen sequenced in a study of response to subunit inactivated influenza vaccine. TCRdb used MiXCR to reprocess the RT-PCR reads, holding one entry per CDR3 protein. The table has roughly 670,000 distinct CDR3 sequences, 13% to 15% seen once. The material was PBMCs from blood, obtained roughly 2 weeks before vaccination. These receptors all stem from a man aged 45-65 years who received an inactivated influenza vaccine.

This clonotype was recorded many times. The V call is TRBV20-1, the J call TRBJ2-7; possible D gene TRBD1, 5 bases. Per germline, CDR1 DFQATT and CDR2 SNEGSKA (reference sequence). The CDR3 is 15 residues long. Trimming took off 0 bases at V and 3 bases at J, with 15 bases between the two ends. The CDR3 reads CSARDEGAHLYEQYF. As DNA, the CDR3 is TGCAGTGCTAGAGATGAAGGGGCACATCTCTACGAGCAGTACTTC.

The J gene is TRBJ2-3, the V gene TRBV6-1, with 9 nucleotides matching TRBD1. The CDR3 is 15 amino acids. J lost 2 bases, V lost 6 bases, and 6 bases had no gene match. CDR1 is MNHNS and CDR2 is SASEGT in the germline V gene. CDR3 amino acids: CASRPTGGLTDTQYF. Here the CDR3 DNA reads TGTGCCAGCAGACCTACAGGGGGCCTCACAGATACGCAGTATTTT.

This clonotype showed up many times. This chain connects TRBV6-5 to TRBJ1-2; D is uncertain. The germline CDR1 and CDR2 sequences are MNHEY and SVGAGI. Trimming left V 2 bases short and J 0 bases short, with 10 bases between. The CDR3 consists of 15 residues. CDR3 DNA: TGTGCCAGCAGTTACAACAGCCGATCTAACTATGGCTACACCTTC. Its protein is CASSYNSRSNYGYTF.

This clonotype turned up a few times. This chain links TRBV7-2 with TRBJ2-1, with 11 bases matching TRBD2. Germline trimming cut 5 bases from V and 4 bases from J; bases unmatched to any gene: 7. The CDR3 loop spans 16 amino acids. Germline CDR1 SGHTA, CDR2 FQGNSA. The CDR3 sequence: CASSRFSGGAYNEQFF. The CDR3 DNA reads as TGTGCCAGCAGCCGATTTAGCGGGGGGGCGTACAATGAGCAGTTCTTC.

The chain employs TRBV11-2 and TRBJ2-3; a possible D gene is TRBD2 (7 bases). The length of the CDR3 is 16 residues. The V and J ends lost 1 base and 4 bases respectively, with 15 bases between them. Germline CDR1 SGHAT, CDR2 FQNNGV. The CDR3 region is CASSLVVGGPADTQYF. The CDR3 region has the DNA TGTGCCAGCAGCTTAGTTGTGGGGGGGCCCGCAGATACGCAGTATTTT.

This clonotype was found a few times. The J gene is TRBJ2-1, the V gene TRBV28; no clear D. The CDR3 is made up of 14 amino acids. The germline CDR1 and CDR2 sequences are MDHEN and SYDVKM. Trimming left V 7 bases short and J 1 base short, with 11 bases between. CDR3 region: CASKSTLSYNEQFF. CDR3 in DNA: TGTGCCAGCAAGAGTACCCTATCCTACAATGAGCAGTTCTTC.

V usage is TRBV28 and J usage is TRBJ1-5; a possible D gene is TRBD1 (5 bases). CDR1 and CDR2 from the germline V gene are MDHEN and SYDVKM. V gave up 3 bases and J gave up 2 bases, with 11 bases separating them. This CDR3 comprises 15 residues. CDR3 loop: CASSLLQERNQPQHF. As DNA, the CDR3 is TGTGCCAGCAGTTTGTTACAGGAACGCAATCAGCCCCAGCATTTT.

This clonotype was counted a few times. V usage is TRBV29-1 and J usage is TRBJ2-2; TRBD1 matches at 8 bases. CDR3 size: 14 residues. CDR1 is SQVTM and CDR2 is ANQGSEA in the germline V gene. Germline trimming cut 5 bases from V and 4 bases from J; bases unmatched to any gene: 6. CDR3 sequence: CSVPGQGFTGELFF. The CDR3, as DNA: TGCAGCGTTCCCGGACAGGGCTTCACCGGGGAGCTGTTTTTT.

The chain joins TRBV12-3 or TRBV12-4 to TRBJ2-1; possible D gene TRBD2, 6 bases. V dropped 9 bases and J dropped 10 bases, with 13 bases sitting between them. CDR3 length: 11 amino acids. This CDR3 reads CASQVGGEQFF. CDR3 bases: TGTGCCAGTCAGGTGGGGGGAGAGCAGTTCTTC.

This chain links TRBV6-1 with TRBJ2-7, with D unclear. CDR3 length equals 14 residues. V was pared by 2 bases and J by 0 bases, with 8 bases between. CDR1 MNHNS and CDR2 SASEGT come from the germline V gene. The CDR3 loop reads CASSEQVSSYEQYF. The CDR3 DNA reads as TGTGCCAGCAGTGAACAGGTTTCCTCCTACGAGCAGTACTTC.

This clonotype appeared a few times. The V call is TRBV6-2 or TRBV6-3, the J call TRBJ2-3; TRBD2 agrees at 10 bases. In germline, CDR1 is MNHEY, CDR2 SVGEGT. V lost 5 bases to trimming and J lost 6 bases; unmatched junction nucleotides: 11. The CDR3 covers 16 residues. CDR3 sequence: CASSQFPTSGWDTQYF. The CDR3 nucleotides are TGTGCCAGCAGTCAATTCCCGACTAGCGGGTGGGATACGCAGTATTTT.

CDR3 in amino acids: CASSDRGSGTDTQYF. CDR3 coding DNA: TGTGCCAGCAGCGACCGGGGCAGTGGCACAGATACGCAGTATTTT. V and J are TRBV11-2 and TRBJ2-3; D may match TRBD1 or TRBD2 (5 bases each). From germline, CDR1 is SGHAT and CDR2 FQNNGV. The germline V and J ends were trimmed by 5 bases and 1 base, with 13 bases remaining between them. The CDR3 sequence is 15 residues long.

This clonotype was seen repeatedly, ten times or more. The chain has TRBV5-1 and TRBJ2-7; 13 positions agree with TRBD2. The junction had 9 bases not matched to a gene; V was cut back by 4 bases and J by 5 bases. Germline loops: CDR1 SGHRS, CDR2 YFSETQ. CDR3 length: 16 amino acids. In DNA form, the CDR3 reads TGCGCCAGCAGCCTCGGACTAGCGGGAGTCGCTGACGAGCAGTACTTC. Translation gives CASSLGLAGVADEQYF.

This chain connects TRBV3-1 to TRBJ2-6; tentatively, D is TRBD2 (6 bases). The CDR3 runs 15 residues. Germline values: CDR1 LGHDT, CDR2 YNNKEL (reference sequence). V was cut by 0 bases and J by 6 bases, with 9 bases left in between. CDR3 loop: CASSQEGTQANVLTF. The CDR3 nucleotides read TGTGCCAGCAGCCAAGAAGGGACTCAGGCCAACGTCCTGACTTTC.

In its sample, this clonotype was seen a few times. The genes are TRBV20-1 and TRBJ1-3, with 7 bases that match TRBD1. V shed 5 bases and J 4 bases; nucleotides not matched to a gene: 2. This CDR3 is 12 amino acids long. Per germline, CDR1 DFQATT and CDR2 SNEGSKA (reference sequence). CDR3 in amino acids: CSADRDGNTIYF. The CDR3 coding sequence is TGCAGTGCTGACAGGGACGGAAACACCATATATTTT.

The chain combines TRBV6-5 with TRBJ2-5; D is unclear. Germline V lookup: CDR1 MNHEY, CDR2 SVGAGI. The length of the CDR3 is 14 residues. V was cut by 0 bases and J by 5 bases, with 10 bases left in between. CDR3 coding DNA: TGTGCCAGCAGTTACTCGAATGGCAGGGAGACCCAGTACTTC. This translates into CASSYSNGRETQYF.

This chain joins TRBV5-1 and TRBJ2-7; D not certain. The CDR3 is made up of 14 amino acids. Trimming took 4 bases from V and 1 from J, leaving 12 bases between them. Germline V gene lookup returns CDR1 SGHRS and CDR2 YFSETQ. Here the CDR3 reads CASSVQSESYEQYF. The CDR3 DNA follows: TGCGCCAGCAGCGTCCAGTCGGAGTCCTACGAGCAGTACTTC. Complete variable domain (other parts from reference TRBV5-1 and TRBJ2-7): KAGVTQTPRYLIKTRGQQVTLSCSPISGHRSVSWYQQTPGQGLQFLFEYFSETQRNKGNFPGRFSGRQFSNSRSEMNVSTLELGDSALYLCASSVQSESYEQYFGPGTRLTVT.

The rearrangement uses TRBV7-8 and TRBJ2-5, with D possibly being TRBD2 (6 bases). Germline V gene lookup returns CDR1 SGHVS and CDR2 FQNEAQ. V lost 5 bases to trimming and J lost 2 bases, with 27 bases between them. The CDR3 runs 19 residues. The CDR3 nucleotides are TGTGCCAGCAGCGTCCCTTTCGGGGCACAAGGGACTTCTCAAGAGACCCAGTACTTC. It is translated as CASSVPFGAQGTSQETQYF.

This clonotype showed up just a few times. The chain uses TRBV29-1 and TRBJ2-2, with D possibly TRBD2 on 5 matching bases. Germline V lookup: CDR1 SQVTM, CDR2 ANQGSEA. V dropped 7 bases and J dropped 16 bases, with 19 bases sitting between them. The CDR3 runs to 11 residues. Here the CDR3 reads CSADLQGSRFF. Here the CDR3 DNA reads TGCAGCGCTGATTTGCAAGGGAGTAGGTTTTTT.

This clonotype showed up many times. The V and J genes are TRBV29-1 and TRBJ2-3; D is unresolved. Germline V gene sequence: CDR1 SQVTM, CDR2 ANQGSEA. V lost 7 bases, J lost 3 bases, and 17 bases lay in between. The CDR3 is 14 residues long. The CDR3 is CSAETSFLTDTQYF. CDR3 sequence (DNA): TGCAGCGCCGAGACCTCGTTTTTAACAGATACGCAGTATTTT.

This clonotype was observed many times. The CDR3 protein is CASSLAAGGRAGANVLTF. CDR3 in DNA: TGTGCCAGCAGCTTAGCTGCGGGAGGGAGAGCTGGGGCCAACGTCCTGACTTTC. This chain connects TRBV7-8 to TRBJ2-6; 9 bases fit TRBD2. The length of the CDR3 is 18 residues. Germline CDR1 reads SGHVS; CDR2 reads FQNEAQ. The V and J ends lost 0 bases and 2 bases, in that order; junction bases with no gene match: 5.

V is TRBV20-1 and J is TRBJ2-7; D is unclear. CDR1 and CDR2 from the germline V gene are DFQATT and SNEGSKA (reference sequence). The CDR3 sequence is 12 residues long. V lost 6 bases and J lost 5, with 14 bases in between. CDR3 coding DNA: TGCAGTGCCCCCGCAGCTGCCCACGAGCAGTACTTC. Translated, it gives CSAPAAAHEQYF.

The CDR3 region is CASSQPSYGEQFF. The CDR3 DNA reads as TGTGCCAGCAGCCAACCGAGTTACGGTGAGCAGTTCTTC. This sequence joins TRBV4-2 and TRBJ2-1; D gene uncertain. V dropped 2 bases and J dropped 9 bases, with 11 bases sitting between them. From germline, CDR1 is LGHNA and CDR2 YNFKEQ. This CDR3 has 13 residues.

There are a few counts of this clonotype. The chain links TRBV12-3 or TRBV12-4 to TRBJ2-7; 12 bases fit TRBD2. J was trimmed by 2 bases and V by 7 bases; bases with no gene match: 6. The CDR3 length is 15 residues. CDR3 in amino acids: CASTPGLAGTYEQYF. The DNA for the CDR3 is TGTGCCAGCACCCCTGGACTAGCGGGAACCTACGAGCAGTACTTC.